A selection of T cell receptor beta chains follows, all from one sample in a study of T cell responses to AZD1222 COVID-19 vaccine. Sequencing was performed with immunoSEQ multiplex PCR; in TCRdb, only in-frame clones are kept and a portion is missing. Among over 70,000 clones, 88% were seen once, and the ten largest hold roughly 5.8%. The starting material was peripheral blood, obtained on day 0 of AZD1222 vaccination. All receptors come from an adult in good health. Both conserved end residues are part of each CDR3. D genes are given only for firm matches. The listing skips clone size in some rows; elsewhere it reads once, few, many or a size class.

d_call j_call clone_size v_call cdr3_aa cdr3_nt
NA TRBJ2-1 few TRBV9 CASSLDLSSYNEQFF TGTGCCAGCAGCTTAGATTTGAGCTCCTACAATGAGCAGTTCTTC
TRBD1 TRBJ1-6 NA TRBV7-2 CASSEGQGGNSPLHF TGTGCCAGCAGCGAGGGACAGGGGGGTAATTCACCCCTCCACTTT
TRBD2 TRBJ2-3 NA TRBV5-4 CASSPRGTSSTDTQYF TGTGCCAGCAGCCCGCGTGGGACTAGCAGCACAGATACGCAGTATTTT
NA TRBJ2-3 NA TRBV7-9 CASSAGWKQYF TGTGCCAGCAGCGCGGGGTGGAAGCAGTATTTT
NA TRBJ1-3 few TRBV5-5 CASSLGYSGNTIYF TGTGCCAGCAGCTTGGGATACTCTGGAAACACCATATATTTT
NA TRBJ2-7 NA TRBV24-1 CATSAGGHRGSSSYEQYF TGTGCCACCAGTGCCGGTGGCCACCGGGGGTCAAGCTCCTACGAGCAGTACTTC
TRBD1 TRBJ2-7 NA TRBV27 CASSLITGAEQYF TGTGCCAGCAGTTTAATTACAGGGGCCGAGCAGTACTTC
NA TRBJ2-1 once TRBV9 CASSPSASFYNEQFF TGTGCCAGCAGTCCTAGCGCGTCTTTCTACAATGAGCAGTTCTTC
NA TRBJ1-5 NA TRBV6-6 CASSQRSGDQPQHF TGTGCCAGCAGCCAGAGGTCAGGGGATCAGCCCCAGCATTTT
NA TRBJ2-3 NA TRBV7-3 CASSLTSGTTSTDTQYF TGTGCCAGCAGCTTAACGTCCGGGACAACTAGCACAGATACGCAGTATTTT
NA TRBJ1-1 NA TRBV7-2 CASRAGSWNTEAFF TGTGCCAGCAGGGCAGGGTCTTGGAACACTGAAGCTTTCTTT
NA TRBJ2-3 NA TRBV28 CASRPPWGVGDTQYF TGTGCCAGCAGACCACCGTGGGGCGTCGGAGATACGCAGTATTTT
TRBD2 TRBJ2-7 NA TRBV7-3 CASSLMPGGIYEQYF TGTGCCAGCAGCTTAATGCCGGGAGGGATATACGAGCAGTACTTC
NA TRBJ1-1 NA TRBV19 CASSIRGLGNTEAFF TGTGCCAGTAGTATAAGAGGTCTGGGGAACACTGAAGCTTTCTTT
NA TRBJ1-5 NA TRBV28 CASSDAVGPYQPQHF TGTGCCAGCAGTGACGCGGTGGGGCCTTATCAGCCCCAGCATTTT
NA TRBJ2-1 NA TRBV29-1 CSVGRQDKPYNEQFF TGCAGCGTCGGTAGACAGGACAAACCGTACAATGAGCAGTTCTTC
NA TRBJ2-3 NA TRBV28 CASSHPREFHTDTQYF TGTGCCAGCAGCCACCCCCGGGAGTTCCACACAGATACGCAGTATTTT
NA TRBJ1-6 NA TRBV28 CASSSINSPLHF TGTGCCAGCAGTTCGATTAATTCACCCCTCCACTTT
NA TRBJ1-1 NA TRBV5-6 CASSLTTVGTEAFF TGTGCCAGCAGCTTAACGACAGTTGGAACTGAAGCTTTCTTT
TRBD1 TRBJ2-5 NA TRBV7-3 CASSPQGAEGETQYF TGTGCCAGCAGCCCGCAGGGGGCGGAGGGAGAGACCCAGTACTTC
NA TRBJ1-2 NA TRBV6-2/TRBV6-3 CASSYSYTFTF TGTGCCAGCAGTTACTCCTACACTTTCACCTTC
NA TRBJ2-1 NA TRBV27 CASSLSGPRNEQFF TGTGCCAGCAGTTTATCGGGACCTAGGAATGAGCAGTTCTTC
TRBD1 TRBJ2-1 NA TRBV11-2 CASSLGAGGPSYNEQFF TGTGCCAGCAGCTTAGGAGCAGGGGGCCCCTCCTACAATGAGCAGTTCTTC
NA TRBJ2-7 NA TRBV15 CATSRDTYSSYEQYF TGTGCCACCAGCAGAGATACCTATTCCTCCTACGAGCAGTACTTC
NA TRBJ1-2 NA TRBV29-1 CSVTTQLRPSRGYTF TGCAGCGTAACTACACAACTCCGGCCATCGCGGGGCTACACCTTC
NA TRBJ1-1 few TRBV18 CASSPEVAGPTEAFF TGTGCCAGCTCACCAGAGGTGGCGGGCCCCACTGAAGCTTTCTTT
NA TRBJ1-2 NA TRBV4-1 CASSQGHSSGAGYGYTF TGCGCCAGCAGCCAAGGGCACTCTAGTGGGGCCGGCTATGGCTACACCTTC
NA TRBJ2-1 NA TRBV7-8 CASNTRANNEQFF TGTGCCAGCAACACCAGAGCAAACAATGAGCAGTTCTTC
TRBD2 TRBJ2-3 NA TRBV27 CATKNEASGMVDTQYF TGTGCCACCAAAAACGAGGCTAGCGGGATGGTAGATACGCAGTATTTT
NA TRBJ2-7 NA TRBV9 CASSDSDYEQYF TGTGCCAGCAGCGACTCGGACTACGAGCAGTACTTC
NA TRBJ2-3 once TRBV4-3 CASSRGGESTDTQYF TGCGCCAGCAGCCGAGGCGGGGAGAGCACAGATACGCAGTATTTT
NA TRBJ2-7 NA TRBV5-1 CASSPRPQGAYEQYF TGCGCCAGCAGCCCCCGCCCTCAGGGAGCCTACGAGCAGTACTTC
NA TRBJ2-5 NA TRBV7-2 CASSLGGIQETQYF TGTGCCAGCAGCTTAGGGGGGATCCAAGAGACCCAGTACTTC
TRBD1 TRBJ1-4 NA TRBV23-1 CASSQSVRDSTIPGEKLFF TGCGCCAGCAGTCAATCGGTCCGGGACAGTACGATTCCGGGTGAAAAACTGTTTTTT
NA TRBJ1-1 NA TRBV14 CASSQDGWGPNTEAFF TGTGCCAGCAGCCAAGATGGGTGGGGACCGAACACTGAAGCTTTCTTT
TRBD1 TRBJ2-7 NA TRBV5-1 CASSLGDSSKEQYF TGCGCCAGCAGCTTGGGGGACAGCTCTAAAGAGCAGTACTTC
TRBD1 TRBJ1-1 NA TRBV18 CASSPTAGGAFF TGTGCCAGCTCACCAACGGCAGGGGGAGCTTTCTTT
TRBD2 TRBJ2-5 once TRBV7-7 CASSLGRTSGKETQYF TGTGCTAGCAGCTTAGGGAGGACTAGCGGTAAAGAGACCCAGTACTTC
NA TRBJ1-5 NA TRBV29-1 CSAENPKGNQPQHF TGCAGCGCAGAAAACCCTAAGGGCAATCAGCCCCAGCATTTT
TRBD1 TRBJ2-7 NA TRBV5-4 CASSLWDSSYEQYF TGTGCCAGCAGCTTGTGGGACAGCTCCTACGAGCAGTACTTC
NA TRBJ1-4 NA TRBV7-9 CASSFGRDDEKLFF TGTGCCAGCAGCTTCGGCAGGGATGATGAAAAACTGTTTTTT
NA TRBJ1-1 NA TRBV9 CASSVDPGINTEAFF TGTGCCAGCAGCGTAGACCCGGGTATCAACACTGAAGCTTTCTTT
TRBD2 TRBJ2-1 NA TRBV6-1 CASSEARPGLAGFEQFF TGTGCCAGCAGTGAAGCGCGGCCGGGACTAGCGGGCTTTGAGCAGTTCTTC
TRBD1 TRBJ1-5 NA TRBV28 CASSPRTGENQPQHF TGTGCCAGCAGTCCTCGGACAGGGGAAAATCAGCCCCAGCATTTT
NA TRBJ1-5 NA TRBV3-1/TRBV3-2 CASSQGWARPQHF TGTGCCAGCAGCCAAGGGTGGGCTCGGCCCCAGCATTTT
TRBD2 TRBJ2-1 NA TRBV7-2 CASSLLRATSGRSEQFF TGTGCCAGCAGCTTATTACGTGCGACTAGCGGGAGATCTGAGCAGTTCTTC
NA TRBJ2-3 NA TRBV25-1 CASSFQLTDTQYF TGTGCCAGCAGTTTCCAGTTAACAGATACGCAGTATTTT
TRBD1 TRBJ1-2 once TRBV25-1 CASSAGQGGYTF TGTGCCAGCAGTGCTGGACAGGGTGGCTACACCTTC
NA TRBJ2-1 NA TRBV12-3/TRBV12-4 CASSLGSAHQLF TGTGCCAGCAGTTTGGGTAGCGCTCACCAACTCTTC
TRBD2 TRBJ2-5 NA TRBV2 CASSERLAGLQETQYF TGTGCCAGCAGTGAAAGACTAGCGGGCCTCCAAGAGACCCAGTACTTC
TRBD1 TRBJ1-6 NA TRBV3-1/TRBV3-2 CASSRDRVSPLHF TGTGCCAGCAGCCGGGACAGGGTTTCACCCCTCCACTTT
NA TRBJ2-2 NA TRBV7-8 CASSLLGSDTGELFF TGTGCCAGCAGCTTACTGGGTAGCGACACCGGGGAGCTGTTTTTT
NA TRBJ2-7 NA TRBV29-1 CSVERSGPSGEQYF TGCAGCGTTGAGAGGTCTGGGCCGAGTGGCGAGCAGTACTTC
NA TRBJ1-1 NA TRBV4-2 CASSQTGQGEAFF TGTGCCAGCAGCCAAACCGGCCAGGGGGAAGCTTTCTTT
NA TRBJ2-1 once TRBV13 CASSLRDSPHNEQFF TGTGCCAGCAGCCTCCGGGACTCGCCTCACAATGAGCAGTTCTTC
TRBD2 TRBJ2-1 NA TRBV28 CASSFLTSGSNEQFF TGTGCCAGCAGTTTCCTGACTAGCGGGAGTAATGAGCAGTTCTTC
TRBD2 TRBJ2-1 NA TRBV5-4 CASRPSGRQYNEQFF TGTGCCAGCAGACCTAGCGGGAGACAGTACAATGAGCAGTTCTTC
TRBD1 TRBJ2-2 NA TRBV24-1 CATSDSGRTGVIGELFF TGTGCCACCAGTGATTCGGGCCGGACAGGGGTCATCGGGGAGCTGTTTTTT
NA TRBJ2-1 NA TRBV28 CASSSVSPRIYNEQFF TGTGCCAGCAGTTCCGTGAGTCCCCGAATTTACAATGAGCAGTTCTTC